The T cell receptor (beta chain) under discussion was sequenced for a study of blood T cell repertoires in COVID-19. Turning to the study itself: The study drew acute and convalescent COVID-19 samples from the United States, Italy and Spain. PBMCs, B-cell-depleted T cells, or T cells provided the cDNA or gDNA that made up the material.

Germline CDR1 SNHLY, CDR2 FYNNEI. This CDR3 has 13 amino acids. V dropped 2 bases and J dropped 6 bases, with 10 bases sitting between them. In the study's own analysis: Researchers report that nucleated cell counts were estimated from reference gene primer amplification. Profiling relied on immunoSEQ multiplex PCR, and the TCRdb table lists in-frame clones only, not all of them. D and trimming come from the DNA, and the V and J calls and clone size come from that table. The data contain 270,000 or so clones, 75% to 90% of them seen just once; the ten biggest clones take up roughly 0.96%. Sequenced material: peripheral blood. The TCR sequence derives from a woman aged 40 to 50 who had recovered from COVID-19. V usage is TRBV2 and J usage is TRBJ1-2, with TRBD1 as a possible D gene (5 bases). CDR3 amino acids: CASSERQGDGYTF. Here the CDR3 DNA reads TGTGCCAGCAGTGAACGGCAGGGCGATGGCTACACCTTC. Drawing the rest from reference TRBV2 and TRBJ1-2, the complete variable domain is EPEVTQTPSHQVTQMGQEVILRCVPISNHLYFYWYRQILGQKVEFLVSFYNNEISEKSEIFDDQFSVERPDGSNFTLKIRSTKLEDSAMYFCASSERQGDGYTFGSGTRLTVV.